This TCR beta chain emerged from a study of T cell repertoires and HLA-DP antigens. Study as a whole: Pre-culture CD4+ samples used roughly 1,300 ng DNA versus around 220 ng for CD137+CD4+ sorts.

Some clones are missing from TCRdb's copy, which holds only in-frame ones; the method was immunoSEQ multiplex PCR. This table holds over 100,000 clones, over 90% found once. As concerns this clone: The antigen is not known.

CDR1 is SGHTA, CDR2 FQGNSA, per germline. The CDR3 extends over 15 amino acids. Trimming at V came to 2 bases and at J to 5 bases, leaving 3 bases not matched to a gene. General study results and limits: Sorted CD137+ clonality was 0.3 to 0.5 for both alloantigens, versus 0.035 to 0.045 pre-culture. Responder cells were total CD4+ cells with a HeLa antigen-presenting system.

V usage is TRBV7-2 and J usage is TRBJ2-2; 9 bases are shared with TRBD1. Sequences were obtained from CD4+ T cells from PBMCs. The clonotype was recovered from a woman aged 18-35 years in good health and CMV-seronegative. The CDR3 loop reads CASSLTGGNTGELFF. The CDR3 region has the DNA TGTGCCAGCAGCTTAACAGGGGGCAATACCGGGGAGCTGTTTTTT.